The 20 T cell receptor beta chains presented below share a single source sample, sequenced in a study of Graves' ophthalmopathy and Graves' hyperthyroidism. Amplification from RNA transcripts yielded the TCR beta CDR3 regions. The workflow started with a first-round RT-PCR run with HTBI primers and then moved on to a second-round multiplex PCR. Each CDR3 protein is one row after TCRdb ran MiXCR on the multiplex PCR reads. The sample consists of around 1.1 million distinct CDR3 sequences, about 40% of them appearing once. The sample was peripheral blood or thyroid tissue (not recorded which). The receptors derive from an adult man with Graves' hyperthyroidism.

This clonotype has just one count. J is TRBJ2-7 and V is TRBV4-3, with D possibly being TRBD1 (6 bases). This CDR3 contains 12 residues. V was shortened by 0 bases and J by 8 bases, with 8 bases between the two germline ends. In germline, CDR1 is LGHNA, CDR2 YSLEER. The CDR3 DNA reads TGCGCCAGCAGCCAAGATCAGGGGCAGCAGTACTTC. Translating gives CASSQDQGQQYF.

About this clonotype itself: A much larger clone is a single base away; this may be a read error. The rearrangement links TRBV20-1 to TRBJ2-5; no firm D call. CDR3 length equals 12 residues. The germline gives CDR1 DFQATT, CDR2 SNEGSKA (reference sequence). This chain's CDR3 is CSARFIQEAQYF. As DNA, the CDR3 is TGCAGTGCTAGATTTATTCAAGAGGCCCAGTACTTC.

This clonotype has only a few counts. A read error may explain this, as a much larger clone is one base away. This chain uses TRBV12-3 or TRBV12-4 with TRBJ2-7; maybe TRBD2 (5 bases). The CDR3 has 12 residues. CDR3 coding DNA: TGTGCCAGCAGCGGAGGTATCTACGGGCAGTACTTC. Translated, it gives CASSGGIYGQYF.

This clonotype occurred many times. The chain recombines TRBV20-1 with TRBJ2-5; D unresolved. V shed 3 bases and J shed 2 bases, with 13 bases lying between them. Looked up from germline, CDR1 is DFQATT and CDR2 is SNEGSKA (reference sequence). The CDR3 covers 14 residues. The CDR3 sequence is CSARVLVSQETQYF. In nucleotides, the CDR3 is TGCAGTGCTAGGGTTCTGGTTTCGCAAGAGACCCAGTACTTC.

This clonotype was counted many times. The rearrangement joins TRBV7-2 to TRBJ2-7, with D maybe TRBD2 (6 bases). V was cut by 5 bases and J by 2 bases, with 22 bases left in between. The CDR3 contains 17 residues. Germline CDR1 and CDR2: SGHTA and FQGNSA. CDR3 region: CASSLRLRLGVTYEQYF. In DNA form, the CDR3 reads TGTGCCAGCAGCCTCCGCCTCCGACTAGGGGTTACCTACGAGCAGTACTTC.

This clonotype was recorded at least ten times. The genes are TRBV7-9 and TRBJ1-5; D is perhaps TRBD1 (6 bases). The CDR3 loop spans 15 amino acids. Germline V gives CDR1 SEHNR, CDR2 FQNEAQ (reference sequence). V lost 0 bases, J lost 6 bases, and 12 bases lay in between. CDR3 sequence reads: CASSLATGPRQPQHF. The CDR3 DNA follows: TGTGCCAGCAGCTTAGCCACAGGGCCCCGTCAGCCCCAGCATTTT.

CDR3 sequence: CASSLDHAGPTRTEAFF. CDR3 DNA: TGTGCCAGCAGCTTGGATCACGCGGGACCCACGAGGACTGAAGCTTTCTTT. The chain uses TRBV5-4 and TRBJ1-1, with TRBD1 as a possible D gene (5 bases). CDR3 length: 17 residues. Looked up from germline, CDR1 is SGHNT and CDR2 is YYREEE (reference sequence). Trimming left V 0 bases short and J 5 bases short, with 20 bases between.

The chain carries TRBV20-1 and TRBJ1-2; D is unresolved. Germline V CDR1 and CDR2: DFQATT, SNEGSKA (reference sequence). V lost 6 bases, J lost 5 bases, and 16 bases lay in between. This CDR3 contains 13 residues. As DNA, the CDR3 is TGCAGTGCCAACCCCCCAGGTTCTTATGGCTACACCTTC. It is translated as CSANPPGSYGYTF.

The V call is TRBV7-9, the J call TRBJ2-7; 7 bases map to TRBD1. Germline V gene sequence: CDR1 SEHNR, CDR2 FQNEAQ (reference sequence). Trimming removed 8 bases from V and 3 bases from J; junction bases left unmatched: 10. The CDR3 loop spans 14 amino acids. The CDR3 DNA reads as TGTGCCAGCTCACCACCGGGACAGTACTACGAGCAGTACTTC. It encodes CASSPPGQYYEQYF.

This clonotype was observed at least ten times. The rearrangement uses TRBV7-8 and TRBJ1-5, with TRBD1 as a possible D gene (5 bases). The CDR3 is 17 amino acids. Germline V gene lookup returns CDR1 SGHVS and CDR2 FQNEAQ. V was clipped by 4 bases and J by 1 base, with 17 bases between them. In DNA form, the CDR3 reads TGTGCCAGCAGCTCCTCCCCGACAGAATCGAGCAATCAGCCCCAGCATTTT. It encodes CASSSSPTESSNQPQHF.

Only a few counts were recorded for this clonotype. CDR3 protein: CASSQISGTGAYEQYF. The CDR3 coding sequence is TGTGCCAGCAGCCAAATCTCCGGGACAGGCGCCTACGAGCAGTACTTC. The chain carries TRBV7-2 and TRBJ2-7; 8 nucleotides match TRBD1. Unmatched junction bases numbered 11, after V lost 5 bases and J lost 2 bases. CDR1 is SGHTA, CDR2 FQGNSA, per germline. This CDR3 is built from 16 residues.

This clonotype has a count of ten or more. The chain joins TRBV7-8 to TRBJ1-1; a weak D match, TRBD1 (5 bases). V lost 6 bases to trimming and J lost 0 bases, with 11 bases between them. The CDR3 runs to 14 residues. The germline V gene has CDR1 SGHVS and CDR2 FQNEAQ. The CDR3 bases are TGTGCCAGCAGATCCGGGACGCTGAACACTGAAGCTTTCTTT. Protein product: CASRSGTLNTEAFF.

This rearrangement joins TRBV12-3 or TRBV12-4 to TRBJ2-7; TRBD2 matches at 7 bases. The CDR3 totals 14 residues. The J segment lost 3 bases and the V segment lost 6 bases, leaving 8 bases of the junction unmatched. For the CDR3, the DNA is TGTGCCAGCAGAACCCGGGCTAGCGGCTACGAGCAGTACTTC. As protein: CASRTRASGYEQYF.

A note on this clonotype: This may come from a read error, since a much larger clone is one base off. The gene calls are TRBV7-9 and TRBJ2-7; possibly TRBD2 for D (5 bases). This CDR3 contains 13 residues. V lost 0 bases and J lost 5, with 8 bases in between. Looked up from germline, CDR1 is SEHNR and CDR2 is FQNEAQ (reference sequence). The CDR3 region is CASSLARADEQYF. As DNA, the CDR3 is TGTGCCAGCAGCTTAGCGAGGGCGGACGAGCAGTACTTC.

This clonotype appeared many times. In DNA form, the CDR3 reads TGTGCCAGCAGTCACGGACAGGGGGCTCTGTACGAGCAGTACTTC. It yields the protein CASSHGQGALYEQYF. The V and J genes are TRBV7-6 and TRBJ2-7, with TRBD1 matching over 11 bases. The ends lost 6 bases at V and 4 bases at J; junction bases unmatched: 8. Germline loops: CDR1 SGHVS, CDR2 FNYEAQ. The CDR3 spans 15 residues.

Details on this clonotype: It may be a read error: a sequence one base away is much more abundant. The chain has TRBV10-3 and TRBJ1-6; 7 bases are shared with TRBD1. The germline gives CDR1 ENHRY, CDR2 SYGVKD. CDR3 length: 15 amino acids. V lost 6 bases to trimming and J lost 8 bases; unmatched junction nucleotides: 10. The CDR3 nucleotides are TGTGCCATCAGCACCACCGGGACAGAGTATTCACCCCTCCACTTT. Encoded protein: CAISTTGTEYSPLHF.

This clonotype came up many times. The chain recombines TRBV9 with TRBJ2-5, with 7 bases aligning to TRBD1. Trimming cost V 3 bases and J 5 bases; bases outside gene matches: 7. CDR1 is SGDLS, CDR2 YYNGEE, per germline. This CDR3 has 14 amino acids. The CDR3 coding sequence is TGTGCCAGCAGCGGGCGACAGGGCTGGGAGACCCAGTACTTC. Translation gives CASSGRQGWETQYF.

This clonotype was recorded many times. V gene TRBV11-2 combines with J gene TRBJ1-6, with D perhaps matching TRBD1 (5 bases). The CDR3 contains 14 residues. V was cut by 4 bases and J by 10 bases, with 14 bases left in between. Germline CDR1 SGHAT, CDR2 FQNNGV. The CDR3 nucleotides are TGTGCCAGCAGCTCAGTGACGGGGCCGTCACCCCTCCACTTT. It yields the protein CASSSVTGPSPLHF.

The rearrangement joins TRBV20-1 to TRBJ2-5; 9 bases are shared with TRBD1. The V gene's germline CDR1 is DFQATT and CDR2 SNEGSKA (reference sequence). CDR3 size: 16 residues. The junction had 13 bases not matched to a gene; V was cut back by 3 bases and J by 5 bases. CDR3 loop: CSASPAGDRVWETQYF. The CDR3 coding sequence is TGCAGTGCTAGCCCCGCGGGGGACAGGGTTTGGGAGACCCAGTACTTC.

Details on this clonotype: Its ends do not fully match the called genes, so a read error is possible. CDR3 DNA sequence: TGTGCCAGCAGTTACGACAGGCAGATCCCTGAGGCTTTCTTT. Translation: CASSYDRQIPEAFF. The V gene is TRBV27, the J gene TRBJ1-1; D is perhaps TRBD1 (6 bases). This CDR3 is built from 14 residues. Germline V gives CDR1 MNHEY, CDR2 SMNVEV (reference sequence).